This TCR beta chain was identified in a study of T cell repertoires in cytomegalovirus infection. Study context: From public TCR beta signatures came an indication of both CMV infection and matching HLA type. Points from the study as a whole: Based on cumulative public TCR beta family frequency, carriers of CMV plus the relevant HLA were identified. Within the response measured ex vivo, HLA-C-restricted CMV-specific TCR beta clonotypes were dominant.

One entry per CDR3 protein results from TCRdb running MiXCR on the reads. This sample has a few hundred thousand distinct CDR3 sequences, with 15% to 20% found just once. This clonotype was seen only a few times. Its matching antigen is unknown. Trimming left V 3 bases short and J 0 bases short, with 7 bases between. The CDR3 contains 14 residues. Germline V gives CDR1 SGHNT, CDR2 YYREEE (reference sequence). This receptor was obtained from a human donor in good health (CMV status not recorded). Some clones in this sample may be carry-over from other donors' samples. Sequences were obtained from PBMCs. The chain joins TRBV5-4 to TRBJ2-1; D is uncertain. The CDR3 DNA reads as TGTGCCAGCAGCTCATCAAGCTCCTACAATGAGCAGTTCTTC. This codes for CASSSSSSYNEQFF.